This T cell receptor (beta chain) was identified during a study of blood T cell repertoires in COVID-19. Turning to the study itself: Sites across the United States, Italy and Spain contributed samples from acute and convalescent COVID-19.

Here immunoSEQ multiplex PCR was the method, and the copy in TCRdb shows in-frame clones only, minus some. The sample yields more than 95,000 clones, about nine tenths seen once. From germline, CDR1 is LGHNA and CDR2 YSLEER. The CDR3 totals 16 residues. V was pared by 0 bases and J by 2 bases, with 12 bases between. The chain employs TRBV4-3 and TRBJ2-3; the D gene is possibly TRBD2 (5 bases). Sample: peripheral blood. The TCR comes from a human donor with active COVID-19. The donor label of this sample is uncertain. CDR3 protein: CASSQDFGRTTDTQYF. The CDR3 DNA sequence: TGCGCCAGCAGCCAAGATTTTGGGAGAACCACAGATACGCAGTATTTT.